The rows below give T cell receptor beta chains drawn from one sample of a study of CD8 T cells in Susac syndrome. MiXCR, applied by TCRdb to the immunoSEQ multiplex PCR reads, yields one record per CDR3 protein. The top ten hold 0.07% to 0.095% of the sample, which has roughly 200,000 distinct CDR3 sequences, approximately 95% seen once. What was sequenced was CD4+ T cells from PBMCs. These receptor sequences come from a human donor with multiple sclerosis. Each CDR3 is given with its conserved first and last residue. D genes are given only for firm matches. Size values are once, few and many counts, or a class for expanded clones, and some rows have none.

TRBJ2-5,TRBD2,.,TRBV3-1,TGTGCCAGCAGCCAATCACTAGCGGGGGGGCCTGAGACCCAGTACTTC,CASSQSLAGGPETQYF
TRBJ2-1,.,.,TRBV20-1,TGCAGTGCTACGGTGAGGGACGAGCAGTTCTTC,CSATVRDEQFF
TRBJ1-2,TRBD1,.,TRBV7-9,TGTGCCAGCAGCTTAGGCGAGCTGACAGGGAGGGGCTACACCTTC,CASSLGELTGRGYTF
TRBJ1-3,.,once,TRBV29-1,TGCAGCGCCGGTCCCGGGGGAAACACCATATATTTT,CSAGPGGNTIYF
TRBJ1-2,.,.,TRBV9,TGTGCCAGCAGCGAAGGGGCGTCTTATGGCTACACCTTC,CASSEGASYGYTF
TRBJ2-1,TRBD1,.,TRBV30,TGTGCCTGGGGACAGGGGTACAATGAGCAGTTCTTC,CAWGQGYNEQFF
TRBJ2-3,.,.,TRBV6-2/TRBV6-3,TGTGCCAGCAGTATCCTAGCCCTCACAGATACGCAGTATTTT,CASSILALTDTQYF
TRBJ2-7,TRBD1,.,TRBV30,TGTGCCTGGAGTGCCGGGACAGGGCTATTCGAGCAGTACTTC,CAWSAGTGLFEQYF
TRBJ2-1,.,once,TRBV10-3,TGTGCCATCATTCGAGCGACGGACCCTTCCTACAATGAGCAGTTCTTC,CAIIRATDPSYNEQFF
TRBJ2-4,.,.,TRBV7-9,TGTGCCAGCAGCTTAGCGCCCGGACTCACTAACATTCAGTACTTC,CASSLAPGLTNIQYF
TRBJ2-3,TRBD2,.,TRBV4-1,TGCGCCAGCAGCCAGACGGCTAGCGGGGGGGTTCGAGATACGCAGTATTTT,CASSQTASGGVRDTQYF
TRBJ1-5,.,.,TRBV6-5,TGTGCCAGCAGGTCAAATAGCAATCAGCCCCAGCATTTT,CASRSNSNQPQHF
TRBJ1-6,.,.,TRBV11-2,TGTGCCAGCAGCTTAGATTTGAATTCACCCCTCCACTTT,CASSLDLNSPLHF
TRBJ2-5,TRBD1,.,TRBV2,TGTGCCAGCAGCGCCGACAGGGTCGGGGCGGAGACCCAGTACTTC,CASSADRVGAETQYF
TRBJ2-7,.,.,TRBV11-2,TGTGCCGCCGGTCAGGGACCCTACGAGCAGTACTTC,CAAGQGPYEQYF
TRBJ2-3,.,.,TRBV29-1,TGCAGCGTTGAAGGCACTAAGGGGGCAGATACGCAGTATTTT,CSVEGTKGADTQYF
TRBJ2-1,.,.,TRBV29-1,TGCAGCGTTGCCGGACAGTCTACAACTGAGCAGTTCTTC,CSVAGQSTTEQFF